The TCR beta chain described here comes from a study of T cell responses to AZD1222 COVID-19 vaccine. Across the study: Analyses pooled second doses at about 4 or about 12 weeks.

Study-wide results and caveats: White British donors predominated, females outnumbered males, and clonal diversity was possibly underestimated.

TCRdb's copy holds only in-frame clones and misses some; the assay was immunoSEQ multiplex PCR. The top ten clones hold about 5% of a sample with fewer than 150,000 clones, approximately 89% of them seen once. The CDR3 loop spans 15 amino acids. Comment on this clone: Antigen unknown.

The receptor was isolated from an adult in good health. Sequences were derived from peripheral blood, sampled on day 0 of AZD1222 vaccination. The V call is TRBV21-1, the J call TRBJ1-1. TRBV21-1 is a pseudogene. CDR3 nucleotides: TGTGCCAGCAGCAACCCCCCAGTAAAAGGCACTGAAGCTTTCTTT. Amino acids: CASSNPPVKGTEAFF.